The 19 T cell receptor beta chains given below trace back to one sample, sequenced in a study of blood T cell repertoires in COVID-19. Clones were sequenced by immunoSEQ multiplex PCR, and TCRdb holds only the in-frame ones, with some missing. Altogether 35,000 to 45,000 clones are present, 73% being singletons, with the ten largest covering roughly two thirds. Specimen: peripheral blood. These receptors came from a man older than 75 with acute or convalescent COVID-19.

The chain carries TRBV19 and TRBJ1-5; TRBD1 aligns across 7 bases. Germline CDR1 reads LNHDA; CDR2 reads SQIVND (reference sequence). V gave up 6 bases and J gave up 4 bases; unmatched junction bases: 6. The CDR3 length is 14 residues. The CDR3 sequence is CASRRDSLNQPQHF. Written as DNA, the CDR3 is TGTGCCAGTAGGAGGGACAGTCTAAATCAGCCCCAGCATTTT.

This sequence joins TRBV10-3 and TRBJ2-5, with 11 bases fitting TRBD2. CDR1 ENHRY and CDR2 SYGVKD come from the germline V gene. The CDR3 sequence is 16 residues long. Trimming at V came to 2 bases and at J to 5 bases, leaving 7 bases not matched to a gene. The CDR3 bases are TGTGCCATCAGTGAGGGGACTAGCGGACTCGGGGAGACCCAGTACTTC. Translation gives CAISEGTSGLGETQYF.

The chain links TRBV10-3 to TRBJ1-4; TRBD1 agrees at 8 bases. The CDR3 loop spans 13 amino acids. J lost 8 bases, V lost 5 bases, and 4 bases had no gene match. Germline V gene sequence: CDR1 ENHRY, CDR2 SYGVKD. The CDR3 loop reads CAISQGAREKLFF. The CDR3 DNA reads as TGTGCCATCAGTCAGGGGGCCAGGGAAAAACTGTTTTTT.

The J gene is TRBJ1-1, the V gene TRBV2, with D possibly matching TRBD1 (5 bases). Germline CDR1 reads SNHLY; CDR2 reads FYNNEI. With 2 bases removed from V and 4 bases from J, the gap between germline ends came to 11 bases. This CDR3 is built from 14 residues. Here the CDR3 reads CASSEWKGVTEAFF. In nucleotides, the CDR3 is TGTGCCAGCAGTGAATGGAAAGGGGTCACTGAAGCTTTCTTT.

A single count supports this clone. The rearrangement links TRBV7-9 to TRBJ1-4; a weak D match, TRBD1 (6 bases). Germline assignment: CDR1 SEHNR and CDR2 FQNEAQ (reference sequence). The CDR3 loop spans 15 amino acids. Trimming removed 2 bases at V and 7 bases at J, with 14 bases between. This CDR3 reads CASSLRTGRGEKLFF. DNA for the CDR3: TGTGCCAGCAGCTTACGTACAGGGCGAGGTGAAAAACTGTTTTTT.

The chain employs TRBV7-9 and TRBJ2-3, with TRBD2 matching over 7 bases. With 5 bases clipped from V and 3 bases from J, the junction kept 8 bases outside the gene matches. CDR1 and CDR2 from the germline V gene are SEHNR and FQNEAQ (reference sequence). The CDR3 contains 15 residues. The CDR3 nucleotides are TGTGCCAGCAGCCCGGGGAGCGGGAAGACAGATACGCAGTATTTT. Its protein product is CASSPGSGKTDTQYF.

This chain uses TRBV7-8 with TRBJ2-7; 11 bases are a match to TRBD1. The germline V gene has CDR1 SGHVS and CDR2 FQNEAQ. The CDR3 is 16 residues long. The ends lost 5 bases at V and 4 bases at J; junction bases unmatched: 10. The CDR3 region is CASSPFTGTGGYEQYF. The CDR3 nucleotides are TGTGCCAGCAGCCCCTTTACCGGGACAGGGGGTTACGAGCAGTACTTC. The full variable domain, with the rest looked up from reference TRBV7-8 and TRBJ2-7, is GAGVSQSPRYKVAKRGQDVALRCDPISGHVSLFWYQQALGQGPEFLTYFQNEAQLDKSGLPSDRFFAERPEGSVSTLKIQRTQQEDSAVYLCASSPFTGTGGYEQYFGPGTRLTVT.

This chain joins TRBV10-2 and TRBJ2-7, with 9 bases aligning to TRBD1. V lost 6 bases and J lost 8; bases outside the gene matches: 8. This CDR3 is built from 13 residues. Germline CDR1 is WSHSY and CDR2 is SAAADI. This chain's CDR3 is CASRDGQGTKQYF. The CDR3 region has the DNA TGCGCCAGCAGGGATGGACAGGGGACGAAGCAGTACTTC.

In DNA form, the CDR3 reads TGTGCCAGCAGCTTAACCCTCGGGACAGGAAACAATGAGCAGTTCTTC. Translation: CASSLTLGTGNNEQFF. The chain recombines TRBV11-3 with TRBJ2-1, with 8 nucleotides matching TRBD1. Germline V gene sequence: CDR1 SGHNT, CDR2 YENEEA. Germline trimming cut 2 bases from V and 5 bases from J; bases unmatched to any gene: 8. This CDR3 has 16 residues.

This clone came up a few times. The chain couples TRBV4-1 to TRBJ2-5; maybe TRBD1 (5 bases). Germline V lookup: CDR1 MGHRA, CDR2 YSYEKL. Trimming left V 1 base short and J 2 bases short, with 17 bases between. The CDR3 consists of 17 residues. DNA of the CDR3: TGCGCCAGCAGCCAAGCGGCGTGGACAAATATACAAGAGACCCAGTACTTC. It codes for CASSQAAWTNIQETQYF.

The chain uses TRBV13 and TRBJ1-4, with D possibly matching TRBD1 (6 bases). V lost 5 bases and J 3 bases, leaving 22 bases between the germline ends. Germline-derived CDR1 and CDR2 are PRHDT and FYEKMQ (reference sequence). This CDR3 comprises 18 residues. CDR3 protein: CASSRGGTYNSPNEKLFF. The CDR3 DNA is TGTGCCAGCAGCAGGGGGGGGACGTATAATAGCCCTAATGAAAAACTGTTTTTT.

Worth noting for this clone: The DNA is left out, because the CDR3 cannot be placed on it with certainty; the CDR3 is given as TCRdb lists it. The rearrangement links TRBV28 to TRBJ2-7; the table names TRBD2, a call not compared with the DNA. Ends included, the CDR3 has 12 residues. CDR1 and CDR2 (germline): MDHEN, SYDVKM. CDR3 loop: CASSFGFGTSFF.

CDR3 bases: TGTGCCAGCAGGACTCGGACAGGGGAGAATGAAAAACTGTTTTTT. This codes for CASRTRTGENEKLFF. V is TRBV6-6 and J is TRBJ1-4; TRBD1 matches 9 bases. CDR3 length: 15 amino acids. Germline CDR1 and CDR2: MNHNY and SVGAGI (reference sequence). J gave up 5 bases and V 6 bases, and 7 bases lay outside the gene matches.

This chain uses TRBV11-2 with TRBJ2-7, with 9 bases fitting TRBD1. This CDR3 spans 15 amino acids. V trimming: 4 bases; J trimming: 3 bases; junction bases outside the gene matches: 7. Per the germline V gene, CDR1 is SGHAT and CDR2 is FQNNGV. The CDR3 DNA reads as TGTGCCAGCAGCTCGAGGGGACAGGGAATCTACGAGCAGTACTTC. Translating it yields CASSSRGQGIYEQYF. Together with reference TRBV11-2 and TRBJ2-7, the CDR3 gives the full variable domain: EAGVAQSPRYKIIEKRQSVAFWCNPISGHATLYWYQQILGQGPKLLIQFQNNGVVDDSQLPKDRFSAERLKGVDSTLKIQPAKLEDSAVYLCASSSRGQGIYEQYFGPGTRLTVT.

The chain employs TRBV30 and TRBJ1-5, with 8 bases fitting TRBD1. The ends lost 0 bases at V and 2 bases at J; junction bases unmatched: 6. Germline V gene data show CDR1 as GTSNPN and CDR2 as SVGIG (reference sequence). This CDR3 spans 16 amino acids. The CDR3 nucleotides are TGTGCCTGGAGTGTTTCCGGGACAGGTCGCAATCAGCCCCAGCATTTT. Translating gives CAWSVSGTGRNQPQHF.

The chain has TRBV5-1 and TRBJ2-1; D might be TRBD2 (6 bases). Germline values: CDR1 SGHRS, CDR2 YFSETQ. The CDR3 is made up of 15 amino acids. V was pared by 0 bases and J by 10 bases, with 17 bases between. The CDR3 nucleotides read TGCGCCAGCAGCTTGGACGGGAGCCCCACAATAGAGCAGTTCTTC. This codes for CASSLDGSPTIEQFF.

V and J are TRBV2 and TRBJ2-1, with D perhaps matching TRBD2 (7 bases). Trimming removed 6 bases at V and 1 base at J, with 13 bases between. Per germline, CDR1 SNHLY and CDR2 FYNNEI. The CDR3 sequence is 15 residues long. CDR3 residues: CASRGAGRSYNEQFF. The CDR3 DNA is TGTGCCAGCAGGGGGGCCGGGAGGTCCTACAATGAGCAGTTCTTC.

This clone was seen only once. The germline gene is not matched at one end of the junction; a read error may be the cause. The chain uses TRBV7-7 and TRBJ2-3; D ambiguous. CDR3 length equals 13 residues. Per germline, CDR1 SSHAT and CDR2 FNYEAQ (reference sequence). In nucleotides, the CDR3 is TGTGCTAGCAGCTTAGCTACGCGAGGTACGCAGTATTTT. Its protein is CASSLATRGTQYF.

The rearrangement joins TRBV5-4 to TRBJ2-5; D is perhaps TRBD2 (6 bases). Trimming left V 4 bases short and J 2 bases short, with 12 bases between. The CDR3 extends over 14 amino acids. CDR1 is SGHNT, CDR2 YYREEE, per germline (reference sequence). CDR3 amino acids: CASSPPGLQETQYF. Written as DNA, the CDR3 is TGTGCCAGCAGCCCTCCGGGACTGCAAGAGACCCAGTACTTC.